Listed here are 20 T cell receptor beta chains from one sample, sequenced in a study of control samples from healthy donors and cancer patients. Profiling relied on immunoSEQ multiplex PCR, and the TCRdb table lists in-frame clones only, not all of them. The sample contains 110,000 or so clones, 80% to 90% of which appear only once. The specimen sequenced was blood. Receptors originate from a middle-aged man in good health.

The chain is built from TRBV19 and TRBJ1-2; maybe TRBD1 (6 bases). Germline V gene lookup returns CDR1 LNHDA and CDR2 SQIVND (reference sequence). Trimming took 5 bases from V and 8 from J, leaving 15 bases between them. CDR3 size: 13 residues. This CDR3 reads CASSSRSGQGYTF. CDR3 nucleotides: TGTGCCAGTAGTTCCAGATCGGGACAAGGCTACACCTTC. The full variable domain, in which reference TRBV19 and TRBJ1-2 provide the parts outside the CDR3, is DGGITQSPKYLFRKEGQNVTLSCEQNLNHDAMYWYRQDPGQGLRLIYYSQIVNDFQKGDIAEGYSVSREKKESFPLTVTSAQKNPTAFYLCASSSRSGQGYTFGSGTRLTVV.

The chain couples TRBV5-1 to TRBJ1-4; D gene ambiguous. V dropped 1 base and J dropped 5 bases, with 6 bases sitting between them. CDR1 and CDR2 (germline): SGHRS, YFSETQ. The CDR3 has 13 amino acids. The CDR3 nucleotides are TGCGCCAGCAGCTTGAGCCTAAATGAAAAACTGTTTTTT. It codes for CASSLSLNEKLFF.

The chain links TRBV11-2 to TRBJ1-1; possibly TRBD1 for D (6 bases). Between the trimmed V and J ends, which lost 5 bases and 1 base, there was a span of 8 bases. The CDR3 sequence is 13 residues long. The germline CDR1 and CDR2 sequences are SGHAT and FQNNGV. The CDR3 here is CASSLQGNTEAFF. The CDR3 coding sequence is TGTGCCAGCAGCCTACAGGGGAACACTGAAGCTTTCTTT. Together with reference TRBV11-2 and TRBJ1-1, the CDR3 gives the full variable domain: EAGVAQSPRYKIIEKRQSVAFWCNPISGHATLYWYQQILGQGPKLLIQFQNNGVVDDSQLPKDRFSAERLKGVDSTLKIQPAKLEDSAVYLCASSLQGNTEAFFGQGTRLTVV.

The CDR3 spells CASSFYINSPLHF. The CDR3 coding sequence is TGTGCCAGCAGCTTTTATATTAATTCACCCCTCCACTTT. This chain joins TRBV11-2 and TRBJ1-6; D gene uncertain. There are 13 residues in the CDR3. Per the germline V gene, CDR1 is SGHAT and CDR2 is FQNNGV. Deletions cut 3 bases from V and 6 bases from J, with 6 bases between. The full variable domain, its missing parts supplied by reference TRBV11-2 and TRBJ1-6, is EAGVAQSPRYKIIEKRQSVAFWCNPISGHATLYWYQQILGQGPKLLIQFQNNGVVDDSQLPKDRFSAERLKGVDSTLKIQPAKLEDSAVYLCASSFYINSPLHFGNGTRLTVT.

CDR3 sequence reads: CASRPGQFLTEAFF. Written as DNA, the CDR3 is TGTGCCAGCCGACCGGGACAGTTTCTCACTGAAGCTTTCTTT. This rearrangement joins TRBV10-3 to TRBJ1-1, with TRBD1 matching over 7 bases. Germline-derived CDR1 and CDR2 are ENHRY and SYGVKD. The CDR3 totals 14 residues. V trimming: 10 bases; J trimming: 4 bases; junction bases outside the gene matches: 12.

The chain has TRBV6-5 and TRBJ1-1; 9 bases are shared with TRBD1. The CDR3 extends over 14 amino acids. The junction had 10 bases not matched to a gene; V was cut back by 6 bases and J by 8 bases. The germline CDR1 and CDR2 sequences are MNHEY and SVGAGI. This CDR3 reads CASRKQGAGGEAFF. For the CDR3, the DNA is TGTGCCAGCAGGAAACAGGGGGCCGGGGGCGAAGCTTTCTTT.

The J gene is TRBJ2-2, the V gene TRBV2; D is ambiguous. V was shortened by 6 bases and J by 0 bases, with 8 bases between the two germline ends. The CDR3 runs 14 residues. The germline V gene encodes CDR1 SNHLY and CDR2 FYNNEI. CDR3 sequence: CASRESTNTGELFF. DNA of the CDR3: TGTGCCAGCAGAGAAAGCACGAACACCGGGGAGCTGTTTTTT.

The CDR3 DNA follows: TGTGCCAGCAGTTACGGGCGAATGGAAAAACTGTTTTTT. Translated, it gives CASSYGRMEKLFF. This chain connects TRBV6-2 or TRBV6-3 to TRBJ1-4; D is unclear. With 2 bases removed from V and 8 bases from J, the gap between germline ends came to 9 bases. This CDR3 region has 13 residues. The V gene's germline CDR1 is MNHEY and CDR2 SVGEGT.

The chain uses TRBV10-2 and TRBJ1-2, with 8 bases matching TRBD1. The CDR3 length is 13 residues. CDR1 WSHSY and CDR2 SAAADI come from the germline V gene. Unmatched junction bases numbered 3, after V lost 5 bases and J lost 4 bases. The CDR3: CASSPGQVYGYTF. In nucleotides, the CDR3 is TGCGCCAGCAGTCCGGGACAGGTCTATGGCTACACCTTC.

This clone was picked up one time. CDR3 protein: CASSIRDRANYGYTF. The CDR3 bases are TGTGCCAGTAGTATCCGGGACAGGGCTAACTATGGCTACACCTTC. V usage is TRBV19 and J usage is TRBJ1-2, with 9 bases aligning to TRBD1. V trimming: 3 bases; J trimming: 0 bases; junction bases outside the gene matches: 2. The CDR3 runs 15 residues. Germline CDR1 LNHDA, CDR2 SQIVND (reference sequence). The full variable domain, its missing parts supplied by reference TRBV19 and TRBJ1-2, is DGGITQSPKYLFRKEGQNVTLSCEQNLNHDAMYWYRQDPGQGLRLIYYSQIVNDFQKGDIAEGYSVSREKKESFPLTVTSAQKNPTAFYLCASSIRDRANYGYTFGSGTRLTVV.

This chain links TRBV6-5 with TRBJ2-3; weak D call: TRBD2 (7 bases). The germline gives CDR1 MNHEY, CDR2 SVGAGI. The CDR3 sequence is 15 residues long. V lost 0 bases to trimming and J lost 3 bases, with 10 bases between them. The CDR3 reads CASSYSRGRTDTQYF. For the CDR3, the DNA is TGTGCCAGCAGTTACTCGCGGGGGCGTACAGATACGCAGTATTTT.

This clone was seen just once. The same CDR3 is also encoded by other DNA sequences in this sample. The V gene is TRBV18, the J gene TRBJ1-1; TRBD1 aligns across 7 bases. The CDR3 consists of 14 residues. The germline gives CDR1 KGHSH, CDR2 LQKENI. Trimming took 3 bases from V and 1 from J; bases not matched to a gene: 2. The CDR3: CASSPQGGNTEAFF. The CDR3 coding sequence is TGTGCCAGCTCACCCCAGGGGGGGAACACTGAAGCTTTCTTT.

The chain has TRBV24-1 and TRBJ1-3; 7 positions match TRBD1. The V segment lost 8 bases and the J segment 2 bases; nucleotides outside the gene matches: 2. The CDR3 has 13 amino acids. Germline values: CDR1 KGHDR, CDR2 SFDVKD. CDR3: CATNGTAGNTIYF. CDR3 coding DNA: TGTGCCACCAATGGGACAGCTGGAAACACCATATATTTT.

The V gene is TRBV7-6, the J gene TRBJ1-4, with a weak D call TRBD1 (5 bases). V was cut by 7 bases and J by 0 bases, with 24 bases left in between. The germline gives CDR1 SGHVS, CDR2 FNYEAQ. The CDR3 sequence is 19 residues long. DNA of the CDR3: TGTGCCAGCACCCCCTGGACGGGAGCAGGGACTGCAACTAATGAAAAACTGTTTTTT. Amino acids: CASTPWTGAGTATNEKLFF.

The V call is TRBV3-1 (or the pseudogene TRBV3-2), the J call TRBJ1-2; D is unresolved. V lost 0 bases and J 3 bases, leaving 17 bases between the germline ends. Germline lookup yields CDR1 LGHDT and CDR2 YNNKEL (reference sequence). This CDR3 contains 17 residues. The CDR3 bases are TGTGCCAGCAGCCAAGATAAGGTTGGAGTGGTTTACTATGGCTACACCTTC. Translated: CASSQDKVGVVYYGYTF.

J is TRBJ1-1 and V is TRBV21-1; the listed D gene, TRBD1, was not tested against the DNA. TRBV21-1 counts as a pseudogene. The CDR3 has 17 amino acids. The CDR3 sequence: CASSKAGALTLNTEAFF. The CDR3 bases are TGTGCCAGCAGCAAAGCAGGGGCCCTTACCCTGAACACTGAAGCTTTCTTT.

The chain links TRBV6-6 to TRBJ1-2; 9 nucleotides line up with TRBD1. Germline V gene data show CDR1 as MNHNY and CDR2 as SVGAGI (reference sequence). The CDR3 contains 19 residues. V was pared by 5 bases and J by 6 bases, with 22 bases of the junction left unmatched. CDR3 DNA: TGTGCCAGCAGTCCCCGGGGTACAGGGGGCACATTTCGGACTAATGGCTACACCTTC. It codes for CASSPRGTGGTFRTNGYTF.

The chain carries TRBV10-3 and TRBJ1-4, with 8 bases matching TRBD1. The CDR3 runs to 14 residues. Per germline, CDR1 ENHRY and CDR2 SYGVKD. Trimming at V came to 5 bases and at J to 5 bases, leaving 4 bases not matched to a gene. CDR3 region: CAISPTGENEKLFF. The CDR3 DNA follows: TGTGCCATCAGTCCGACAGGGGAGAATGAAAAACTGTTTTTT.

In the case of this clone: A read error may produce the germline difference seen at one junction end. The chain uses TRBV2 and TRBJ2-7, with 12 bases that match TRBD1. The CDR3 is 15 amino acids. Germline CDR1 is SNHLY and CDR2 is FYNNEI. CDR3 nucleotide sequence: TGTGCCAGCAGTGTTCTTCCGGGACAGGGGGCAAGCTATTCTTTC. Amino acid sequence: CASSVLPGQGASYSF. Using reference TRBV2 and TRBJ2-7 for the parts outside the CDR3, the full variable domain is EPEVTQTPSHQVTQMGQEVILRCVPISNHLYFYWYRQILGQKVEFLVSFYNNEISEKSEIFDDQFSVERPDGSNFTLKIRSTKLEDSAMYFCASSVLPGQGASYSFGPGTRLTVT.

This clone was seen just once. The chain carries TRBV5-5 and TRBJ1-5; TRBD1 might be the D (6 bases). Germline CDR1 is SGHKS and CDR2 is YYEKEE (reference sequence). V lost 3 bases and J 4 bases, leaving 14 bases between the germline ends. This CDR3 comprises 15 residues. CDR3 residues: CASSSSRDTNQPQHF. CDR3 bases: TGTGCCAGCAGCTCGTCCCGGGACACGAATCAGCCCCAGCATTTT.